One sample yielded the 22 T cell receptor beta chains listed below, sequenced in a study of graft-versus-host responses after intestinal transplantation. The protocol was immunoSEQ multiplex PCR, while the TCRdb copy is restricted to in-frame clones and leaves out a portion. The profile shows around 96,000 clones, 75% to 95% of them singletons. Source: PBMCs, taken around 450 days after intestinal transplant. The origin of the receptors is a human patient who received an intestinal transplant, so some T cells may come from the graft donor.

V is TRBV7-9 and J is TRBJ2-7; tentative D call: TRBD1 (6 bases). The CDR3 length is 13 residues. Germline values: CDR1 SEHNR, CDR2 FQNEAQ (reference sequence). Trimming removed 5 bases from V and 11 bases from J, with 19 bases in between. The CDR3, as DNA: TGTGCCAGCAGCCCCGAGGGGACACCGCGAGAGTACTTC. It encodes CASSPEGTPREYF.

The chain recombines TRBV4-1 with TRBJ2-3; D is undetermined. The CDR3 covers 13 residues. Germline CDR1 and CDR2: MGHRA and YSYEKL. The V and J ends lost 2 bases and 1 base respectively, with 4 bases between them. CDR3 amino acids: CASSQPGTDTQYF. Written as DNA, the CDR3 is TGCGCCAGCAGCCAACCTGGCACAGATACGCAGTATTTT.

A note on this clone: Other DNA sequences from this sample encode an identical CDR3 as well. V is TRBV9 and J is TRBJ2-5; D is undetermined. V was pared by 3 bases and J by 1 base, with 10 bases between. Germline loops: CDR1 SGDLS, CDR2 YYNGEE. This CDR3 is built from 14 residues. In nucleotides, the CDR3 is TGTGCCAGCAGCGGACCAGGCGGCCAAGAGACCCAGTACTTC. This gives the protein CASSGPGGQETQYF.

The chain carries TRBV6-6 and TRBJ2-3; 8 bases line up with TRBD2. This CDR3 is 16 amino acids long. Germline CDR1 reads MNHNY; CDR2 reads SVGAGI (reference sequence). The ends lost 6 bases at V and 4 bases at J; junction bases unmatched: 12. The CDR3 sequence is CASSQSRGGISDTQYF. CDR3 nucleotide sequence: TGTGCCAGCAGCCAAAGCCGGGGGGGCATTTCAGATACGCAGTATTTT.

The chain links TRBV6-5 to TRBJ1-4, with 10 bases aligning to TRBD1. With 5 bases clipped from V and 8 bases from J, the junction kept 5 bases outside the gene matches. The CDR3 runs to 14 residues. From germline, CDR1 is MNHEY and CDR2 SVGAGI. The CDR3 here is CASSGGTGEEKLFF. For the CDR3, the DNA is TGTGCCAGCAGTGGCGGGACAGGGGAAGAAAAACTGTTTTTT.

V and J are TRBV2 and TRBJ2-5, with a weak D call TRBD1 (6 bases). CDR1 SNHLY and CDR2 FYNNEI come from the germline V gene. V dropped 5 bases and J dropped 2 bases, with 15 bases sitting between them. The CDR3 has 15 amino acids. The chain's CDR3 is CASSIRDTKQETQYF. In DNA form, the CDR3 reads TGTGCCAGCAGTATCCGGGACACAAAACAAGAGACCCAGTACTTC.

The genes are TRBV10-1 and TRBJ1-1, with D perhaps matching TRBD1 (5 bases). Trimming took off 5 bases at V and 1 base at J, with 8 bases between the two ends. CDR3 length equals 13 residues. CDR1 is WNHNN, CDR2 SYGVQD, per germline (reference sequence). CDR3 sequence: CASSSRANTEAFF. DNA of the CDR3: TGCGCCAGCAGTTCCAGGGCGAACACTGAAGCTTTCTTT.

The CDR3 bases are TGCGCCAGCAGCATACAGGGGCGGGATGGCTACACCTTC. Its translation is CASSIQGRDGYTF. V usage is TRBV5-1 and J usage is TRBJ1-2, with 7 bases that match TRBD1. From germline, CDR1 is SGHRS and CDR2 YFSETQ. V was pared by 4 bases and J by 6 bases, with 6 bases of the junction left unmatched. The CDR3 is 13 amino acids.

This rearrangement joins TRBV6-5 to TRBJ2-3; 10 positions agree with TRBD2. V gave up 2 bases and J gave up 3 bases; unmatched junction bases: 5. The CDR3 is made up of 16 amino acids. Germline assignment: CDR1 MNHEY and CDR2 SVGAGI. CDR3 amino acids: CASSYESSGGTDTQYF. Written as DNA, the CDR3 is TGTGCCAGCAGTTACGAGTCTAGCGGGGGTACAGATACGCAGTATTTT.

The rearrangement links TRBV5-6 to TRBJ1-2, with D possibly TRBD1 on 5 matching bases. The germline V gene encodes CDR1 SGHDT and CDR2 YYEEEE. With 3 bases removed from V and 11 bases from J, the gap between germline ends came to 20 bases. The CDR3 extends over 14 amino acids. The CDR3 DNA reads TGTGCCAGCAGCTCGGGGACCGCTACAGTTGGGTACACCTTC. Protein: CASSSGTATVGYTF.

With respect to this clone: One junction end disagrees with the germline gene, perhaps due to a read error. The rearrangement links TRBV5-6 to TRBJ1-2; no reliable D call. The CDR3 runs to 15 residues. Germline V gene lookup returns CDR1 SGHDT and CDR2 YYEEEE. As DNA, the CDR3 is TGTACCAGCAGCTTCCCCGAATCAGCTAACTATGGCTACACCTTC. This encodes CTSSFPESANYGYTF.

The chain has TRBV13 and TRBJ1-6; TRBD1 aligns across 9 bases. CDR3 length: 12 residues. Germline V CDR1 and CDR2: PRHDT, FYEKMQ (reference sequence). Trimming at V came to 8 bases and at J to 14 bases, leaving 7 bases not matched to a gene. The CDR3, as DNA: TGTGCCAGCCGGGACAGGGCCCCAACCCTCCACTTT. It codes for CASRDRAPTLHF.

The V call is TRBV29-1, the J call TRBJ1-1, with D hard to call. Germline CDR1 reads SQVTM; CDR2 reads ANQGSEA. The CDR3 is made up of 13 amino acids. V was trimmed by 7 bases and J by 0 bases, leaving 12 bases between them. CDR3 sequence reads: CSAPNLMNTEAFF. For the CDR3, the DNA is TGCAGCGCTCCTAACCTTATGAACACTGAAGCTTTCTTT.

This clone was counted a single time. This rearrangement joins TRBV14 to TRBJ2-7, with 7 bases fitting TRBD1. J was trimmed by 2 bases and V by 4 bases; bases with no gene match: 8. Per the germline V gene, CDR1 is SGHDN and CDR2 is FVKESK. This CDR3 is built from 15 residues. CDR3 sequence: CASSPRGRGTYEQYF. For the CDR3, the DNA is TGTGCCAGCAGCCCAAGGGGCAGGGGGACCTACGAGCAGTACTTC.

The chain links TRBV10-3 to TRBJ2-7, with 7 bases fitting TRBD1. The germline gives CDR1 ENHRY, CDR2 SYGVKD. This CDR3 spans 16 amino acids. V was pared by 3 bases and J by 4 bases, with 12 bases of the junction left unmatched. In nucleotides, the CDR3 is TGTGCCATCAGTGACCCACAGGGGTCAAGTGAATACGAGCAGTACTTC. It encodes CAISDPQGSSEYEQYF.

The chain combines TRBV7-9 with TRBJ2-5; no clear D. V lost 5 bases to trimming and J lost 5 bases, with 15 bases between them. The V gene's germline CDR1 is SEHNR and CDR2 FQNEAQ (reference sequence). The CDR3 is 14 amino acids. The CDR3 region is CASSRTPPGETQYF. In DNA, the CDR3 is TGTGCCAGCAGCCGGACCCCCCCCGGGGAGACCCAGTACTTC.

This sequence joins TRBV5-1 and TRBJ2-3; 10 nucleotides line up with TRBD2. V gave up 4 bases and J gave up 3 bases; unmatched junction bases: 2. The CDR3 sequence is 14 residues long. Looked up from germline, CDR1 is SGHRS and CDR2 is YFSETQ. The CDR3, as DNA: TGCGCCAGCAGCCCACTAGCGGGGACAGATACGCAGTATTTT. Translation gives CASSPLAGTDTQYF.

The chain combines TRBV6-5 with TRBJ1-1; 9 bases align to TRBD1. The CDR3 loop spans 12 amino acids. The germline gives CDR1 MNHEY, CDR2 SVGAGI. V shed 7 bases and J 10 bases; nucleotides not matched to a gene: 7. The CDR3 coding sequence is TGTGCCAGCAACGGACAGGGGAGACGAGCTTTCTTT. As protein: CASNGQGRRAFF.

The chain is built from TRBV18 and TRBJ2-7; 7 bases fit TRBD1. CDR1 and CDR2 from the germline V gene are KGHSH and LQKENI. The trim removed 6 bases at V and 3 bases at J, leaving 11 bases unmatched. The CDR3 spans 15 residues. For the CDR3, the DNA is TGTGCCAGCTCCTCAATTACCGGGACAGTCTACGAGCAGTACTTC. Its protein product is CASSSITGTVYEQYF.

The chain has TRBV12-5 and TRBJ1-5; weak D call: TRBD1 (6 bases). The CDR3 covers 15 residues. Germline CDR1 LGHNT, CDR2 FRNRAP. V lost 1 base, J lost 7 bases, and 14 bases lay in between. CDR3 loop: CASGLGDPGVQPQHF. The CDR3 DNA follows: TGTGCTAGTGGTTTGGGGGACCCAGGGGTCCAGCCCCAGCATTTT. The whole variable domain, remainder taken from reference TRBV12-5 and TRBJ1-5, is DARVTQTPRHKVTEMGQEVTMRCQPILGHNTVFWYRQTMMQGLELLAYFRNRAPLDDSGMPKDRFSAEMPDATLATLKIQPSEPRDSAVYFCASGLGDPGVQPQHFGDGTRLSIL.

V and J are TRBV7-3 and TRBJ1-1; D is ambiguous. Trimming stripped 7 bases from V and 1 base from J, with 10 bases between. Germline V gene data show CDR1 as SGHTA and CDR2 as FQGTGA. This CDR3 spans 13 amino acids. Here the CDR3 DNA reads TGTGCCAGCATCCGGACGGCGAACACTGAAGCTTTCTTT. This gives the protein CASIRTANTEAFF.

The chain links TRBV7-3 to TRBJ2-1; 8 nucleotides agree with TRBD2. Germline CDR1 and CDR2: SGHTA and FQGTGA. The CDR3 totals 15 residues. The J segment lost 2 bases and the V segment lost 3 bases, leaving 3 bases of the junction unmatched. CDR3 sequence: CASSFSGGPYNEQFF. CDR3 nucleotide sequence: TGTGCCAGCAGCTTCTCGGGGGGGCCCTACAATGAGCAGTTCTTC.